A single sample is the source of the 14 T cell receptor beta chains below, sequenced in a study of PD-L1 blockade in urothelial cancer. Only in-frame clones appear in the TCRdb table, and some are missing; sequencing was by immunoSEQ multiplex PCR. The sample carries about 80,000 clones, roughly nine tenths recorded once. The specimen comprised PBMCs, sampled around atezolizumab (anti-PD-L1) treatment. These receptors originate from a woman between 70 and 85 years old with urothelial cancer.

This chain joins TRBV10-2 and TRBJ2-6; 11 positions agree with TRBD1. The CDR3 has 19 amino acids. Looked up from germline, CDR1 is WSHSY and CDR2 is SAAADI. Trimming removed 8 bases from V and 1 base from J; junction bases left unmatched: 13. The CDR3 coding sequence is TGCGCCAGCTACCCCGGACAGGGGGCGCCGCTTTCTGGGGCCAACGTCCTGACTTTC. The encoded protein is CASYPGQGAPLSGANVLTF.

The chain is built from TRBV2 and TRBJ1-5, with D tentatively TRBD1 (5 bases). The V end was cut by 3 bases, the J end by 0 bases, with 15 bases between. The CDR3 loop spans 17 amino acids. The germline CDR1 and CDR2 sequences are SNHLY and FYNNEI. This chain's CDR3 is CASSDVTAGYSNQPQHF. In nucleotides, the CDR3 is TGTGCCAGCAGTGATGTGACAGCGGGATATAGCAATCAGCCCCAGCATTTT.

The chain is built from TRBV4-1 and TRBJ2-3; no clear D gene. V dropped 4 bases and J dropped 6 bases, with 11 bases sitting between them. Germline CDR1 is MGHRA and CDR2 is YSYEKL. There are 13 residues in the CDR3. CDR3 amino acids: CASSLPVLDTQYF. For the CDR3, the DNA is TGCGCCAGCAGCCTTCCTGTTTTGGATACGCAGTATTTT.

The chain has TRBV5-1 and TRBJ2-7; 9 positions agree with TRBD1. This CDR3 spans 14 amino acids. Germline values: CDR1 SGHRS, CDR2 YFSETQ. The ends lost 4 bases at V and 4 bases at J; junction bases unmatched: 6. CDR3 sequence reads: CASSQMTGGYEQYF. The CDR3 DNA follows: TGCGCCAGCAGCCAAATGACAGGGGGGTACGAGCAGTACTTC.

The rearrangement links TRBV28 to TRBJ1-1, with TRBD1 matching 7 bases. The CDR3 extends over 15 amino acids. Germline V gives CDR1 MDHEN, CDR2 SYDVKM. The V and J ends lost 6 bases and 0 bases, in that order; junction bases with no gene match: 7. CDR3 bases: TGTGCCAGCAGGCCACGACAGGGCTTGAACACTGAAGCTTTCTTT. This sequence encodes CASRPRQGLNTEAFF.

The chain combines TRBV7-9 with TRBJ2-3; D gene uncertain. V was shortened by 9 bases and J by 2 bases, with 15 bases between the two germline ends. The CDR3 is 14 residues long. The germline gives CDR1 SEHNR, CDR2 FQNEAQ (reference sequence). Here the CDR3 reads CASTPGVYTDTQYF. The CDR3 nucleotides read TGTGCCAGTACCCCGGGTGTCTACACAGATACGCAGTATTTT.

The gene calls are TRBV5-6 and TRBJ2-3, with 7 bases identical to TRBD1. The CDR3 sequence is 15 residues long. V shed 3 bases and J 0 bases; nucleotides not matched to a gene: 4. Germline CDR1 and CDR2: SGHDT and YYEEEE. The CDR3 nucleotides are TGTGCCAGCAGCTGGGGACAGACTAGCACAGATACGCAGTATTTT. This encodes CASSWGQTSTDTQYF.

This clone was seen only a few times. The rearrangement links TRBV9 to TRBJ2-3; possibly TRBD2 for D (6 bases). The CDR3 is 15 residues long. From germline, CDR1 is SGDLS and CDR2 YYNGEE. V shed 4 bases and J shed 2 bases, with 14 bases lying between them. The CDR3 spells CASSPGRVNTDTQYF. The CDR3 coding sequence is TGTGCCAGCAGCCCCGGGAGAGTAAACACAGATACGCAGTATTTT.

This CDR3 reads CASSESGDGVTEAFF. Written as DNA, the CDR3 is TGCGCCAGCAGTGAATCAGGGGATGGGGTCACTGAAGCTTTCTTT. V gene TRBV10-1 combines with J gene TRBJ1-1; possible D gene TRBD1, 6 bases. V lost 3 bases to trimming and J lost 4 bases, with 15 bases between them. The CDR3 consists of 15 residues. Germline V gene lookup returns CDR1 WNHNN and CDR2 SYGVQD (reference sequence).

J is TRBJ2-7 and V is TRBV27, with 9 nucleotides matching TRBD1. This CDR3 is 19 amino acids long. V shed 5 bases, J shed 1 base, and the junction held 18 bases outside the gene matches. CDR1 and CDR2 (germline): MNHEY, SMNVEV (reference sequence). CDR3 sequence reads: CASSLLSGQGKAMSYEQYF. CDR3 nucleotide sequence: TGTGCCAGCAGTCTACTCTCCGGACAGGGGAAGGCCATGTCCTACGAGCAGTACTTC.

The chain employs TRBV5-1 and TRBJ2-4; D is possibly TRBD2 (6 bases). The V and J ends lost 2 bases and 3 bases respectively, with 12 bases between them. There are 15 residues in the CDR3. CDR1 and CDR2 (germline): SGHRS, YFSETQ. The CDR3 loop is CASSLGWEDKNIQYF. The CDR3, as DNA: TGCGCCAGCAGCTTAGGGTGGGAGGACAAAAACATTCAGTACTTC.

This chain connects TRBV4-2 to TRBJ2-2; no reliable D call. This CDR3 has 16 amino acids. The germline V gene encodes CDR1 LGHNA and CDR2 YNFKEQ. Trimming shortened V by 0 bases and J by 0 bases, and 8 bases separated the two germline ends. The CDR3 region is CASSQEVGPNTGELFF. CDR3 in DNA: TGTGCCAGCAGCCAAGAGGTTGGCCCGAACACCGGGGAGCTGTTTTTT.

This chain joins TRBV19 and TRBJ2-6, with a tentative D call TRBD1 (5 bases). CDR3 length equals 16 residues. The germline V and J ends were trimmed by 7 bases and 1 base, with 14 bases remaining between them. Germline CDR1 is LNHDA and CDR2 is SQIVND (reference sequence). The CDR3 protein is CASTAGMSSGANVLTF. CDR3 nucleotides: TGTGCCAGTACCGCAGGGATGAGTTCTGGGGCCAACGTCCTGACTTTC. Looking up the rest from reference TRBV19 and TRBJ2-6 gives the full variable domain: DGGITQSPKYLFRKEGQNVTLSCEQNLNHDAMYWYRQDPGQGLRLIYYSQIVNDFQKGDIAEGYSVSREKKESFPLTVTSAQKNPTAFYLCASTAGMSSGANVLTFGAGSRLTVL.

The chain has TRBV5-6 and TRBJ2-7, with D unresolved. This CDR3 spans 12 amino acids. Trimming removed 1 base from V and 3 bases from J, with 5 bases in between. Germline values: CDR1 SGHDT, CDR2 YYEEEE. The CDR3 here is CASSLYLYEQYF. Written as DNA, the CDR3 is TGTGCCAGCAGCTTGTATCTCTACGAGCAGTACTTC.